The 2 T cell receptor beta chains below were found in one sample sequenced in a study of T-cell memory formation after mild COVID-19. TCRdb reprocessed the 5' RACE reads via MiXCR and lists one record per CDR3 protein. The sample records approximately 30,000 distinct CDR3 sequences, roughly 7.2% being singletons. The sample consisted of PBMCs or a T cell subset sorted from them (not recorded which). The source is a man younger than 35 who had mild COVID-19 (a few samples of this study predate the infection). Cell type and time point are not known.

This clonotype was seen ten or more times. V gene TRBV3-1 combines with J gene TRBJ2-5; D gene ambiguous. Between the trimmed V and J ends, which lost 4 bases and 0 bases, there was a span of 12 bases. CDR3 length: 15 amino acids. The V gene's germline CDR1 is LGHDT and CDR2 YNNKEL (reference sequence). The DNA for the CDR3 is TGTGCCAGCAGCCCGTTGGCGAGGTACCAAGAGACCCAGTACTTC. Translating it yields CASSPLARYQETQYF.

The V and J genes are TRBV6-2 or TRBV6-3 and TRBJ2-3; no firm D call. From germline, CDR1 is MNHEY and CDR2 SVGEGT. The CDR3 totals 15 residues. Trimming took off 5 bases at V and 2 bases at J, with 14 bases between the two ends. CDR3 sequence reads: CASSPQAELTDTQYF. The CDR3 region has the DNA TGTGCCAGCAGTCCTCAGGCGGAACTCACAGATACGCAGTATTTT.